The 22 T cell receptor beta chains given below trace back to one sample, sequenced in a study of OX40 agonist ivuxolimab in advanced cancers. Here immunoSEQ multiplex PCR was the method, and the copy in TCRdb shows in-frame clones only, minus some. This table holds 48,000 or so clones, around 80% found once. The sample in question was CD4+ or CD8+ T cells sorted from blood, obtained in a trial of the OX40 agonist ivuxolimab. Every receptor here comes from an adult with an advanced solid tumor such as melanoma, head and neck, liver or kidney cancer.

The DNA of the CDR3 is TGCGCCAGCAGCCAAGTCGGCGGGAGGACCAATGAGCAGTTCTTC. This codes for CASSQVGGRTNEQFF. The chain has TRBV4-1 and TRBJ2-1; 8 bases map to TRBD2. The germline CDR1 and CDR2 sequences are MGHRA and YSYEKL. The CDR3 has 15 residues. V shed 1 base and J 6 bases; nucleotides not matched to a gene: 5.

This chain joins TRBV10-2 and TRBJ2-3; no clear D gene. CDR3 length: 13 residues. Looked up from germline, CDR1 is WSHSY and CDR2 is SAAADI. The V gene lost 4 bases and the J gene lost 5 bases, with 10 bases spanning the gap. The CDR3 loop is CASSVQTKDTQYF. Written as DNA, the CDR3 is TGCGCCAGCAGTGTACAGACCAAAGATACGCAGTATTTT.

This sequence joins TRBV10-3 and TRBJ2-1; D remains ambiguous. Trimming pared 7 bases from V and 1 base from J, leaving 8 bases between. Germline V gene lookup returns CDR1 ENHRY and CDR2 SYGVKD. The CDR3 consists of 13 residues. The CDR3 loop is CAINSPSYNEQFF. In nucleotides, the CDR3 is TGTGCCATCAATAGTCCTTCCTACAATGAGCAGTTCTTC.

The rearrangement uses TRBV9 and TRBJ2-1; 7 bases fit TRBD1. V gave up 2 bases and J gave up 5 bases; unmatched junction bases: 7. This CDR3 contains 15 residues. In germline, CDR1 is SGDLS, CDR2 YYNGEE. For the CDR3, the DNA is TGTGCCAGCAGCGTGGGTAGGGGGCGGGACAATGAGCAGTTCTTC. Amino acid sequence: CASSVGRGRDNEQFF.

V is TRBV27 and J is TRBJ2-1; D is tentatively TRBD1 or TRBD2 (6 bases each). CDR3 size: 15 residues. V was clipped by 3 bases and J by 4 bases, with 13 bases between them. The germline gives CDR1 MNHEY, CDR2 SMNVEV (reference sequence). CDR3 DNA sequence: TGTGCCAGCAGTTTGGGGGGCCGCTTTTACAATGAGCAGTTCTTC. Translating gives CASSLGGRFYNEQFF.

The V gene is TRBV18, the J gene TRBJ2-1; 7 nucleotides align to TRBD2. CDR3 size: 16 residues. J gave up 0 bases and V 3 bases, and 5 bases lay outside the gene matches. Germline values: CDR1 KGHSH, CDR2 LQKENI. The CDR3 loop is CASSPVTSLSYNEQFF. The CDR3 DNA reads TGTGCCAGCTCACCGGTGACTAGCCTCTCCTACAATGAGCAGTTCTTC. Full variable domain (missing parts from reference TRBV18 and TRBJ2-1): NAGVMQNPRHLVRRRGQEARLRCSPMKGHSHVYWYRQLPEEGLKFMVYLQKENIIDESGMPKERFSAEFPKEGPSILRIQQVVRGDSAAYFCASSPVTSLSYNEQFFGPGTRLTVL.

A single count supports this clone. The chain carries TRBV2 and TRBJ1-2; TRBD1 is a possible D gene (5 bases). Germline assignment: CDR1 SNHLY and CDR2 FYNNEI. Trimming took off 8 bases at V and 4 bases at J, with 11 bases between the two ends. The CDR3 is made up of 12 amino acids. The CDR3 is CASHQGLYGYTF. CDR3 in DNA: TGTGCCAGCCACCAGGGCCTCTATGGCTACACCTTC.

The DNA for the CDR3 is TGTGCCAGCACTTTCCGGGACAGGGGACACGAGCAGTACTTC. Protein: CASTFRDRGHEQYF. The chain carries TRBV6-1 and TRBJ2-7; 10 bases are shared with TRBD1. There are 14 residues in the CDR3. Germline CDR1 is MNHNS and CDR2 is SASEGT. V gave up 7 bases and J gave up 5 bases; unmatched junction bases: 8.

This chain uses TRBV7-8 with TRBJ2-2, with 11 bases lining up with TRBD1. Germline-derived CDR1 and CDR2 are SGHVS and FQNEAQ. There are 17 residues in the CDR3. With 2 bases clipped from V and 7 bases from J, the junction kept 9 bases outside the gene matches. This CDR3 reads CASSLPVGDRGDGELFF. The CDR3 DNA follows: TGTGCCAGCAGCTTACCGGTGGGGGACAGGGGGGACGGGGAGCTGTTTTTT.

DNA of the CDR3: TGTGCCAGCAGTTATCAGGACAGTTCCTACAATGAGCAGTTCTTC. Translated, it gives CASSYQDSSYNEQFF. The chain couples TRBV6-5 to TRBJ2-1; D perhaps matches TRBD1 (6 bases). The germline gives CDR1 MNHEY, CDR2 SVGAGI. This CDR3 contains 15 residues. Trimming cost V 3 bases and J 1 base, with 10 bases left between them.

This chain uses TRBV2 with TRBJ1-4; D is ambiguous. CDR1 is SNHLY and CDR2 is FYNNEI in the germline V gene. V lost 6 bases, J lost 7 bases, and 18 bases lay in between. The CDR3 covers 15 residues. Written as DNA, the CDR3 is TGTGCCAGCAGGCTTCCGGTCTTAAGTTTTGAAAAACTGTTTTTT. This gives the protein CASRLPVLSFEKLFF.

This clone was counted a single time. The junction does not match germline at one end; this may be a read error. The rearrangement links TRBV5-4 to TRBJ2-7; D might be TRBD1 (6 bases). This CDR3 region has 15 residues. Germline V lookup: CDR1 SGHNT, CDR2 YYREEE (reference sequence). The CDR3 coding sequence is TGCGCCAGCAGCCAAGACCCAGGGACAACCTACGAGCAGTACTTC. This sequence encodes CASSQDPGTTYEQYF.

This clone was found a few times. The rearrangement joins TRBV5-1 to TRBJ2-7; D is possibly TRBD2 (5 bases). The ends were cut back, 2 bases at V and 2 bases at J, with 8 bases in the middle. Germline CDR1 and CDR2: SGHRS and YFSETQ. This CDR3 has 13 amino acids. The CDR3 DNA reads as TGCGCCAGCAGCTTCGGGGTCGCCTACGAGCAGTACTTC. This encodes CASSFGVAYEQYF.

V and J are TRBV19 and TRBJ2-7, with D possibly TRBD2 on 5 matching bases. In germline, CDR1 is LNHDA, CDR2 SQIVND (reference sequence). Deletions cut 3 bases from V and 4 bases from J, with 13 bases between. The CDR3 consists of 14 residues. CDR3 sequence: CASSMGVRGYEQYF. For the CDR3, the DNA is TGTGCCAGTAGTATGGGAGTGCGAGGGTACGAGCAGTACTTC. The complete variable domain, with remaining parts taken from reference TRBV19 and TRBJ2-7, reads DGGITQSPKYLFRKEGQNVTLSCEQNLNHDAMYWYRQDPGQGLRLIYYSQIVNDFQKGDIAEGYSVSREKKESFPLTVTSAQKNPTAFYLCASSMGVRGYEQYFGPGTRLTVT.

This chain links TRBV5-1 with TRBJ1-1; D unresolved. This CDR3 is built from 15 residues. V lost 2 bases to trimming and J lost 3 bases, with 14 bases between them. The V gene's germline CDR1 is SGHRS and CDR2 YFSETQ. The CDR3: CASSFNRVADTEAFF. CDR3 in DNA: TGCGCCAGCAGCTTTAACCGGGTTGCGGACACTGAAGCTTTCTTT.

V is TRBV30 and J is TRBJ1-6, with TRBD1 matching 10 bases. Trimming at V came to 4 bases and at J to 9 bases, leaving 6 bases not matched to a gene. The length of the CDR3 is 14 residues. Germline loops: CDR1 GTSNPN, CDR2 SVGIG (reference sequence). Here the CDR3 reads CAWKSGTGASPLHF. In DNA form, the CDR3 reads TGTGCCTGGAAAAGCGGGACAGGGGCTTCACCCCTCCACTTT. Full variable domain (remainder filled in from reference TRBV30 and TRBJ1-6): SQTIHQWPATLVQPVGSPLSLECTVEGTSNPNLYWYRQAAGRGLQLLFYSVGIGQISSEVPQNLSASRPQDRQFILSSKKLLLSDSGFYLCAWKSGTGASPLHFGNGTRLTVT.

This chain links TRBV5-6 with TRBJ2-3, with D possibly being TRBD2 (6 bases). CDR1 and CDR2 from the germline V gene are SGHDT and YYEEEE. The CDR3 covers 15 residues. V shed 0 bases and J shed 5 bases, with 13 bases lying between them. CDR3 residues: CASSLVGGGLDTQYF. CDR3 DNA sequence: TGTGCCAGCAGCTTGGTTGGGGGAGGCCTAGATACGCAGTATTTT.

This clone was picked up one time. The chain is built from TRBV18 and TRBJ2-4; TRBD2 might be the D (5 bases). In germline, CDR1 is KGHSH, CDR2 LQKENI. V was clipped by 4 bases and J by 4 bases, with 8 bases between them. The CDR3 loop spans 13 amino acids. CDR3 in amino acids: CASSLERKNIQYF. For the CDR3, the DNA is TGTGCCAGCTCACTAGAGCGGAAAAACATTCAGTACTTC. Complete variable domain (other parts from reference TRBV18 and TRBJ2-4): NAGVMQNPRHLVRRRGQEARLRCSPMKGHSHVYWYRQLPEEGLKFMVYLQKENIIDESGMPKERFSAEFPKEGPSILRIQQVVRGDSAAYFCASSLERKNIQYFGAGTRLSVL.

This clone occurred once. The identical CDR3 is also encoded by other nucleotide sequences in the sample. The chain combines TRBV27 with TRBJ1-5; perhaps TRBD1 as D (6 bases). Germline V gene sequence: CDR1 MNHEY, CDR2 SMNVEV (reference sequence). This CDR3 region has 14 residues. The germline V and J ends were trimmed by 3 bases and 2 bases, with 8 bases remaining between them. This chain's CDR3 is CASSFRQGNQPQHF. CDR3 coding DNA: TGTGCCAGCAGTTTCCGACAGGGCAATCAGCCCCAGCATTTT.

The chain has TRBV7-9 and TRBJ2-2; no definite D call. CDR1 is SEHNR, CDR2 FQNEAQ, per germline (reference sequence). V was trimmed by 3 bases and J by 7 bases, leaving 3 bases between them. There are 11 residues in the CDR3. The DNA for the CDR3 is TGTGCCAGCAGCTTGGTCGGGGAGCTGTTTTTT. Amino acid sequence: CASSLVGELFF.

The chain joins TRBV5-4 to TRBJ1-1, with a possible D match to TRBD1 (6 bases). V was shortened by 4 bases and J by 3 bases, with 16 bases between the two germline ends. Germline-derived CDR1 and CDR2 are SGHNT and YYREEE (reference sequence). This CDR3 contains 15 residues. CDR3 bases: TGTGCCAGCAGCGTCCCAGGGGTTGAAGACACTGAAGCTTTCTTT. Encoded protein: CASSVPGVEDTEAFF.

The chain recombines TRBV10-3 with TRBJ2-2; 13 bases are a match to TRBD2. Germline V gene lookup returns CDR1 ENHRY and CDR2 SYGVKD. This CDR3 region has 17 residues. V trimming: 6 bases; J trimming: 5 bases; junction bases outside the gene matches: 9. CDR3 loop: CAIRYILAGGLTGELFF. The CDR3 DNA is TGTGCCATCAGATACATACTAGCGGGAGGGTTAACCGGGGAGCTGTTTTTT.